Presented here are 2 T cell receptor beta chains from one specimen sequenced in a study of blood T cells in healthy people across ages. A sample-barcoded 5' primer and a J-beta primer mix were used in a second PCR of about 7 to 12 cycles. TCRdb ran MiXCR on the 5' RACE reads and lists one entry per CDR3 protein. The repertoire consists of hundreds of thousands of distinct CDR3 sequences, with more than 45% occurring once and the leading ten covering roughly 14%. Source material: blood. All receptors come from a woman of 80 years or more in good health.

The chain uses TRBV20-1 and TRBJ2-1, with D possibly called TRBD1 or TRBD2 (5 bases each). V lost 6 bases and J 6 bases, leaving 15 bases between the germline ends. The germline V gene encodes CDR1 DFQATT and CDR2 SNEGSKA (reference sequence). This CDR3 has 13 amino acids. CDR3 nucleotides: TGCAGTGCCCTCCTTTTTGGGGGCAATGAGCAGTTCTTC. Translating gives CSALLFGGNEQFF.

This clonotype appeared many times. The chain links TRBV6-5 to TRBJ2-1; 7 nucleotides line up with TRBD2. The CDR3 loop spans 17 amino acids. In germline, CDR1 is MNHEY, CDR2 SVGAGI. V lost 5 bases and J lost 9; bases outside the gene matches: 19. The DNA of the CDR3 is TGTGCCAGCAGTCACCCCGCTAGCGGCCGGAGAGCGGGTGAGCAGTTCTTC. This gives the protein CASSHPASGRRAGEQFF.